A selection of T cell receptor beta chains follows, all from one sample in a study of T cell responses to AZD1222 COVID-19 vaccine. This table comes from immunoSEQ multiplex PCR, and its TCRdb copy is limited to in-frame clones, with some not included. The sample lists 100,000 or so clones, less than 95% seen once, with approximately 1.3% in the top ten. This specimen was peripheral blood, taken on day 0 of AZD1222 vaccination. The receptors originated from an adult in good health. Both conserved end residues are part of each CDR3. The D gene is left open where the match is weak. Expanded clones get a size class; other rows say once, few or many, or leave the size out.

abundance,d_gene,v_gene,j_gene,CDR3nt,CDR3aa
NA,NA,TRBV25-1,TRBJ1-1,TGTGCCAGCAGTGAATGGGGATACACTGAAGCTTTCTTT,CASSEWGYTEAFF
few,NA,TRBV2,TRBJ2-1,TGTGCCAGCAGTGTCGGGGGAGGCGAGCAGTTCTTC,CASSVGGGEQFF
NA,NA,TRBV28,TRBJ1-5,TGTGCCAGCAGTTTATCACAGGATAGCAATCAGCCCCAGCATTTT,CASSLSQDSNQPQHF
NA,NA,TRBV9,TRBJ2-3,TGTGCCAGCACCGGGGGACATTCGGAGCCCTCAGATACGCAGTATTTT,CASTGGHSEPSDTQYF
NA,NA,TRBV4-2,TRBJ1-4,TGTGCCAGCAGCCAATTCCAGGACCGGAATGAAAAACTGTTTTTT,CASSQFQDRNEKLFF
NA,TRBD1,TRBV5-4,TRBJ1-4,TGTGCCAGCAGCTTGAACAGGGGGCGCGAAAAACTGTTTTTT,CASSLNRGREKLFF
NA,NA,TRBV10-1,TRBJ1-1,TGCGCCAGCAGTGAGTCCGCGGCTATGGGTGAAGCTTTCTTT,CASSESAAMGEAFF
NA,TRBD1,TRBV30,TRBJ1-2,TGTGCCTGGATCCCGGACAGGGGCCTATATGGCTACACCTTC,CAWIPDRGLYGYTF
NA,NA,TRBV28,TRBJ2-5,TGTGCCAGCAGTTATACCCAACGGGGAGAGACCCAGTACTTC,CASSYTQRGETQYF
NA,TRBD1,TRBV4-1,TRBJ2-2,TGCGCCAGCAGCCAAGATCCCGGACAGGGTCTTATGACCGGGGAGCTGTTTTTT,CASSQDPGQGLMTGELFF
NA,TRBD1,TRBV28,TRBJ1-1,TGTGCCAGCAGTACAGGGGCGGAGAGCACTGAAGCTTTCTTT,CASSTGAESTEAFF
NA,TRBD1,TRBV9,TRBJ1-5,TGTGCCAGCAGCGTGGGACAGGGGGCGGGACAGCCCCAGCATTTT,CASSVGQGAGQPQHF
NA,TRBD2,TRBV24-1,TRBJ2-3,TGTGCCACCAGTGACCCTGTCGGAGCGGGGGAATACACAGATACGCAGTATTTT,CATSDPVGAGEYTDTQYF
NA,NA,TRBV19,TRBJ2-1,TGTGCCAGTACCATTCTGGGGGAGGATGAAGCTAGGCTTAACAATGAGCAGTTCTTC,CASTILGEDEARLNNEQFF
NA,NA,TRBV24-1,TRBJ1-4,TGTGCCACCAGTGATCCAAGGAGAGATGAAAAACTGTTTTTT,CATSDPRRDEKLFF
NA,NA,TRBV29-1,TRBJ1-2,TGCAGCTCCCGGGGGGCGACAGACTATGGCTACACCTTC,CSSRGATDYGYTF
NA,NA,TRBV29-1,TRBJ1-1,TGCAGCGTTGAGCGGGGGCAGGGCCTTACTGAAGCTTTCTTT,CSVERGQGLTEAFF
NA,TRBD2,TRBV5-1,TRBJ2-7,TGCGCCAGCAGCTTGGACTCAGGACTAGTAGTCGGTGAGCAGTACTTC,CASSLDSGLVVGEQYF
NA,TRBD1,TRBV6-5,TRBJ1-3,TGTGCCAGCAGAGGGGACAGCGGTTCTGGAAACACCATATATTTT,CASRGDSGSGNTIYF
NA,NA,TRBV18,TRBJ1-5,TGTGCCAGCTCACCAACTGGCCCCCCGCTGGATCAGCCCCAGCATTTT,CASSPTGPPLDQPQHF
NA,NA,TRBV7-9,TRBJ1-1,TGTGCCAGCAGCTTAGTGGGTAGGACTGAAGCTTTCTTT,CASSLVGRTEAFF
NA,TRBD1,TRBV10-1,TRBJ2-7,TGCGCCAGCAGCAGACAGGGCCTTCCGGATGAGCAGTACTTC,CASSRQGLPDEQYF
NA,NA,TRBV19,TRBJ1-1,TGTGCCAGCCTACAACGGACAGTGAACACTGAAGCTTTCTTT,CASLQRTVNTEAFF
NA,TRBD1,TRBV9,TRBJ2-7,TGTGCCAGCAGCCTAGACAGGGGGCCGAGCTACGAGCAGTACTTC,CASSLDRGPSYEQYF
NA,NA,TRBV3-1/TRBV3-2,TRBJ1-2,TGTGCCAGCAGCCAAGATAGAGAGTGGGGGGCAAATGGCTACACCTTC,CASSQDREWGANGYTF
few,NA,TRBV30,TRBJ1-3,TGTGCCTGGGGGGCCACTACACGAAACACCATATATTTT,CAWGATTRNTIYF
NA,NA,TRBV2,TRBJ1-1,TGTGCCAGCAGTCGAGGTAGGGGTGAAGCTTTCTTT,CASSRGRGEAFF
few,NA,TRBV10-1,TRBJ2-7,TGCGCCAGCAGTGAGGGCGTGACACGGGCGGACGAGCAGTACTTC,CASSEGVTRADEQYF
few,NA,TRBV5-1,TRBJ1-2,TGCGCCAGCAGCTTGGCAAGGGACGGGCTTAACTATGGCTACACCTTC,CASSLARDGLNYGYTF
NA,NA,TRBV6-5,TRBJ1-2,TGTGCCAGCAGGACGGGTTTCTATGGCTACACCTTC,CASRTGFYGYTF
NA,TRBD1,TRBV10-3,TRBJ1-1,TGTGCCATCAGTGGTGTTGGGACAGTAGATGAAGCTTTCTTT,CAISGVGTVDEAFF
NA,NA,TRBV27,TRBJ1-5,TGTGCCAGCAGTTTAGGTAGGCGCAATCAGCCCCAGCATTTT,CASSLGRRNQPQHF
NA,NA,TRBV6-5,TRBJ1-6,TGTGCCAGCAGCCGGGACGGCAATTCACCCCTCCACTTT,CASSRDGNSPLHF
few,NA,TRBV28,TRBJ1-2,TGTGCCAGCAGTTTTTTCAGAGGACAGACGCGGAACTATGGCTACACCTTC,CASSFFRGQTRNYGYTF
once,NA,TRBV5-1,TRBJ2-7,TGCGCCAGCAGCTTGGCCCCAGGTAACCACGAGCAGTACTTC,CASSLAPGNHEQYF
NA,NA,TRBV7-9,TRBJ2-5,TGTGCCAGCACCATGGCGGGGCTAGACCAAGAGACCCAGTACTTC,CASTMAGLDQETQYF
NA,NA,TRBV10-1,TRBJ2-3,TGCGCCAGCAGTGACCCGGACACAGATACGCAGTATTTT,CASSDPDTDTQYF
NA,TRBD1,TRBV28,TRBJ1-6,TGTGCCAGCAGTTTTGACAGGGTCACACCCCTCCACTTT,CASSFDRVTPLHF
NA,NA,TRBV7-2,TRBJ1-3,TGTGCCAGCAGCTTATTTTGGGGCTCGAGCTCTGGAAACACCATATATTTT,CASSLFWGSSSGNTIYF
NA,TRBD1,TRBV7-9,TRBJ2-1,TGTGCCAGCAGCGACCGGGACAGGGGGCTGCAGTTCTTC,CASSDRDRGLQFF
NA,TRBD2,TRBV6-6,TRBJ2-5,TGTGCCAGCAGCTCTCGGACTAGCGAAGAGACCCAGTACTTC,CASSSRTSEETQYF